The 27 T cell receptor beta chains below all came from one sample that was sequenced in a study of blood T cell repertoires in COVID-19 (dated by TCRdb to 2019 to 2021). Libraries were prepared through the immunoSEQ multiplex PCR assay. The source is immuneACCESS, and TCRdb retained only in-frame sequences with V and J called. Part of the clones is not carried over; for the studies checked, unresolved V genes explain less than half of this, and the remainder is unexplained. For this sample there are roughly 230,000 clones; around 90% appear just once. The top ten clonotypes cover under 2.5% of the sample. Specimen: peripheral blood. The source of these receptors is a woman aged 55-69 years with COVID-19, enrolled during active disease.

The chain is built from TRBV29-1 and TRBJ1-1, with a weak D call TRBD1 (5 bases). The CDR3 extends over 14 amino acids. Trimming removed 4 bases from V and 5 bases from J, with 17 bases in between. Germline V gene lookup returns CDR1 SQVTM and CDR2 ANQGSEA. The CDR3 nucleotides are TGCAGCGTTGGCTGGGGCCCCGGTTCGACTGAAGCTTTCTTT. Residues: CSVGWGPGSTEAFF.

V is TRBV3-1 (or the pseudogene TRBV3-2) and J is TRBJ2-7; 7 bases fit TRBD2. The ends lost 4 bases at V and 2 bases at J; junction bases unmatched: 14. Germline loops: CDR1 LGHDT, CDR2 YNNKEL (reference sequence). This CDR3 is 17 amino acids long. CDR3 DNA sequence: TGTGCCAGCAGCCCCAGCCCGGCAAGCGGGGACCCCTACGAGCAGTACTTC. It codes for CASSPSPASGDPYEQYF.

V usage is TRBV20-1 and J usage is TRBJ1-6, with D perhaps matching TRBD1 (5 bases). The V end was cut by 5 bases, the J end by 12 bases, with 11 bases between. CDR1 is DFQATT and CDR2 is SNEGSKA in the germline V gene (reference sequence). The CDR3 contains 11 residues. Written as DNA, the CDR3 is TGCAGTGCTGGGGGGGTGGGACCCCTCCACTTT. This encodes CSAGGVGPLHF.

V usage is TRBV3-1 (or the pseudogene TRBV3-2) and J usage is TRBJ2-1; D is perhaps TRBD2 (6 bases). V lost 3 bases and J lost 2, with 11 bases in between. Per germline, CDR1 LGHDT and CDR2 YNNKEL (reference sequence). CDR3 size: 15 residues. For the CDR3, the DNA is TGTGCCAGCAGCCAGGTGGGGGGACCCTACAATGAGCAGTTCTTC. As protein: CASSQVGGPYNEQFF.

The CDR3 sequence is CASQEDRYGYTF. The CDR3 region has the DNA TGTGCCAGTCAAGAGGACAGATATGGCTACACCTTC. This chain links TRBV19 with TRBJ1-2; D may be TRBD1 (6 bases). CDR1 and CDR2 from the germline V gene are LNHDA and SQIVND (reference sequence). The CDR3 contains 12 residues. Trimming cost V 8 bases and J 5 bases, with 12 bases left between them.

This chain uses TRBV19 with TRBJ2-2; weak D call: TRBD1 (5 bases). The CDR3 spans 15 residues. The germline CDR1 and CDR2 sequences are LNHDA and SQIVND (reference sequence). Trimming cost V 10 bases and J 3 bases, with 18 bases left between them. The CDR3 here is CATMPWAGHTGELFF. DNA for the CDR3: TGTGCCACCATGCCCTGGGCAGGGCACACCGGGGAGCTGTTTTTT.

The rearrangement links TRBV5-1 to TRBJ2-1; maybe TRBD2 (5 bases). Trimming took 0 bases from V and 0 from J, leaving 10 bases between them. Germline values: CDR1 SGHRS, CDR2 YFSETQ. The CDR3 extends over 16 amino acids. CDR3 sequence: CASSLGSDSSYNEQFF. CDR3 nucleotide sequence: TGCGCCAGCAGCTTGGGTAGCGACTCCTCCTACAATGAGCAGTTCTTC.

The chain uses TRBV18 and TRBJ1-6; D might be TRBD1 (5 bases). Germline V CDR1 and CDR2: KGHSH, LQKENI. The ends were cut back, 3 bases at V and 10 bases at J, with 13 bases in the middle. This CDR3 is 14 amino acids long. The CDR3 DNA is TGTGCCAGCTCACCCGGCAGGGCGAGATCACCCCTCCACTTT. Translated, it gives CASSPGRARSPLHF.

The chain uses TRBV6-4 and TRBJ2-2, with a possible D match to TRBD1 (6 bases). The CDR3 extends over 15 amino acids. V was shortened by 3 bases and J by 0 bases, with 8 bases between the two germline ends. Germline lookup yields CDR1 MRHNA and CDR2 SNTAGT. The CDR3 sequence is CASSEQGSNTGELFF. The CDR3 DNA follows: TGTGCCAGCAGTGAACAGGGTTCGAACACCGGGGAGCTGTTTTTT.

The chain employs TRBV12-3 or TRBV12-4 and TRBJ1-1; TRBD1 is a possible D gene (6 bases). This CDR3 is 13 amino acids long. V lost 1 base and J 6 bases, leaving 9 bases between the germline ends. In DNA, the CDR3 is TGTGCCAGCAGTTTAGAGGGGGGGGCTGAAGCTTTCTTT. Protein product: CASSLEGGAEAFF.

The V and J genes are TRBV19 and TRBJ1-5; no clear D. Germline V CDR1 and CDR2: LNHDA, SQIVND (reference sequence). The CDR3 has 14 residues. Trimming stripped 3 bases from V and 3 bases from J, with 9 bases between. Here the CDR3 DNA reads TGTGCCAGTAGTATGGCCCACGTCAATCAGCCCCAGCATTTT. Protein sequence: CASSMAHVNQPQHF.

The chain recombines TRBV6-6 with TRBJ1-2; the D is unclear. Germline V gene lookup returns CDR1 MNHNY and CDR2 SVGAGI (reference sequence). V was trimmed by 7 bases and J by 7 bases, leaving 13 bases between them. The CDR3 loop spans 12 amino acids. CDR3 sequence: CASTRDGVGYTF. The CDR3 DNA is TGTGCCAGCACCCGGGATGGGGTTGGCTACACCTTC.

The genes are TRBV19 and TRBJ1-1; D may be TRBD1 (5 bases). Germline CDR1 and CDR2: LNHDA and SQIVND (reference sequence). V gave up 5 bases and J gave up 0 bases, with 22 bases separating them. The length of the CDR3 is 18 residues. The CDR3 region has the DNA TGTGCCAGTAGTTCAGCGACAGTTATCTGGCCCTTGAACACTGAAGCTTTCTTT. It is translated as CASSSATVIWPLNTEAFF.

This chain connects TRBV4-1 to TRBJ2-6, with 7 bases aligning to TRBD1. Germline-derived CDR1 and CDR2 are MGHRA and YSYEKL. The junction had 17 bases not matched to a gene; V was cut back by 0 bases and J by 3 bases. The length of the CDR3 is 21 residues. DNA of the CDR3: TGCGCCAGCAGCCAAGAGCTTGGGCTACAGGGGTCACCGCGTGGGGCCAACGTCCTGACTTTC. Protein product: CASSQELGLQGSPRGANVLTF.

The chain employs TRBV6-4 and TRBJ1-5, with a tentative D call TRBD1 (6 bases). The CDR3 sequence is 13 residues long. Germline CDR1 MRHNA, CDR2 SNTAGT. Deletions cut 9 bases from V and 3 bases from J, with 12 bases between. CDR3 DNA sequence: TGTGCCAGAGAGACAGGCGTCAATCAGCCCCAGCATTTT. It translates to CARETGVNQPQHF.

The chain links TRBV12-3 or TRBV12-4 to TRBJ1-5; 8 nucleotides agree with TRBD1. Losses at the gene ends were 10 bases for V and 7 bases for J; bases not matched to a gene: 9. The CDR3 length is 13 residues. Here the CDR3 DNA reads TGTGCCACCCGGACAGGGAATGGACAGCCCCAGCATTTT. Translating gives CATRTGNGQPQHF.

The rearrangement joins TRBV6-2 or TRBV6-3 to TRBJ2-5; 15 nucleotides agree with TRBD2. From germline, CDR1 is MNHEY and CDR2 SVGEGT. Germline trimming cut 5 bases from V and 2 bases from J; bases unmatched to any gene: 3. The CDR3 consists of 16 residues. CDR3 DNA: TGTGCCAGCAGTCACGGACTAGCGGGGGGGCAAGAGACCCAGTACTTC. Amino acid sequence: CASSHGLAGGQETQYF.

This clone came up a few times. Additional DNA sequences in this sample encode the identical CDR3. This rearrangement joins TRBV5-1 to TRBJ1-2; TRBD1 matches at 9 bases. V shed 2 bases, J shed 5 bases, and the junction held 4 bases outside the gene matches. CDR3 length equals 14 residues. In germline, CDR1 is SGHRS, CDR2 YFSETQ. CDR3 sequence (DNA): TGCGCCAGCAGCTTAGGGGACAGGGATTATGGCTACACCTTC. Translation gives CASSLGDRDYGYTF.

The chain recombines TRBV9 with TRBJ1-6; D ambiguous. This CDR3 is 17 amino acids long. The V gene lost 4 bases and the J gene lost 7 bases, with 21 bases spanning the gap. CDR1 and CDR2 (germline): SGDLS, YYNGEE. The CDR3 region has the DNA TGTGCCAGCAGCACTAGCCTTCGAGTAAATCGGAATTCACCCCTCCACTTT. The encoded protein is CASSTSLRVNRNSPLHF.

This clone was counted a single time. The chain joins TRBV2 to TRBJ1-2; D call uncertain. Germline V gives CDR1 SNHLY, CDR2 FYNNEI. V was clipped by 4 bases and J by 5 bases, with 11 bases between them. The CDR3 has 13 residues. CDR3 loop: CASSGDGGYGYTF. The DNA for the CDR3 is TGTGCCAGCAGTGGTGACGGAGGATATGGCTACACCTTC.

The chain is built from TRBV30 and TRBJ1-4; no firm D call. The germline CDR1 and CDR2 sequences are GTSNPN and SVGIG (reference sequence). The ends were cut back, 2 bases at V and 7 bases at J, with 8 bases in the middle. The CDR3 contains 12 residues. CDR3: CAWSKWPEKLFF. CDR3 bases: TGTGCCTGGAGTAAGTGGCCTGAAAAACTGTTTTTT.

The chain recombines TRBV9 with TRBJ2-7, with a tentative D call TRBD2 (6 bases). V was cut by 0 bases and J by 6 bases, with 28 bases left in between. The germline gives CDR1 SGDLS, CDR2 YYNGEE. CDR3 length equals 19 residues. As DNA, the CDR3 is TGTGCCAGCAGCGTAGCGAGGCGGAGGGCGGGGCCTTACAGCCGCGAGCAGTACTTC. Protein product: CASSVARRRAGPYSREQYF.

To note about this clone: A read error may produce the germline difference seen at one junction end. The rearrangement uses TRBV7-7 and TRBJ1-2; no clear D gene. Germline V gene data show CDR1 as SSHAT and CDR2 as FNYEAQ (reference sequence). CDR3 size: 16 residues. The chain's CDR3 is CASSLCGSKRDYGYTF. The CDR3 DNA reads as TGTGCTAGCAGCTTATGCGGGTCCAAAAGGGACTATGGCTACACCTTC.

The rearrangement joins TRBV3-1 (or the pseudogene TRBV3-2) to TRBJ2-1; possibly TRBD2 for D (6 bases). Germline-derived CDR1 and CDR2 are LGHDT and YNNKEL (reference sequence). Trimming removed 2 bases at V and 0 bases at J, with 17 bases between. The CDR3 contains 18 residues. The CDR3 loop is CASSQRADPTSSYNEQFF. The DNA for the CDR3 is TGTGCCAGCAGCCAAAGAGCTGATCCGACTAGCTCCTACAATGAGCAGTTCTTC.

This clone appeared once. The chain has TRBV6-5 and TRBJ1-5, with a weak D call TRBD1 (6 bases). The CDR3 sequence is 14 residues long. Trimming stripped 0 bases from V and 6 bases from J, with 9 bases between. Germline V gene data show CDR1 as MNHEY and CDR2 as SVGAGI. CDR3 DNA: TGTGCCAGCAGTTACTCCACAGGGACTCAGCCCCAGCATTTT. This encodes CASSYSTGTQPQHF.

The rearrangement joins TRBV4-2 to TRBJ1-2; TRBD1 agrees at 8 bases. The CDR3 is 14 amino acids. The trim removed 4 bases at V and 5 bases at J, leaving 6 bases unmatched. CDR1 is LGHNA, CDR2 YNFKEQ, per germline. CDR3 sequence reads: CASSRGQGGYGYTF. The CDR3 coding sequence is TGTGCCAGCAGCCGAGGACAGGGCGGTTATGGCTACACCTTC.

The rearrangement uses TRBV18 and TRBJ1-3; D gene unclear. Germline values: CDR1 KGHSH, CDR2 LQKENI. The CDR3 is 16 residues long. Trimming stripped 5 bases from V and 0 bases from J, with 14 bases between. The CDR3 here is CASSVSSSNSGNTIYF. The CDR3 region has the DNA TGTGCCAGCTCAGTTAGCAGCTCGAACTCTGGAAACACCATATATTTT.